This entry lists 10 T cell receptor beta chains sequenced from one sample in a study of cytomegalovirus exposure and HLA in healthy donors. Amplification used 60 Vbeta primers and 13 Jbeta primers. Method: immunoSEQ multiplex PCR; TCRdb's copy keeps in-frame clones and lacks some. The sample carries fewer than 100,000 clones, 78% recorded once. Sequenced material: PBMCs. The receptors stem from a woman in her forties in good health and CMV-seropositive.

The V call is TRBV18, the J call TRBJ2-5; TRBD1 matches at 8 bases. CDR3 length equals 15 residues. Unmatched junction bases numbered 7, after V lost 4 bases and J lost 3 bases. Germline CDR1 KGHSH, CDR2 LQKENI. The CDR3 DNA follows: TGTGCCAGCTCACGCACAGGGGGGATAGAAGAGACCCAGTACTTC. This translates into CASSRTGGIEETQYF.

The J gene is TRBJ1-5, the V gene TRBV6-5; 7 nucleotides line up with TRBD1. CDR1 MNHEY and CDR2 SVGAGI come from the germline V gene. V gave up 6 bases and J gave up 1 base; unmatched junction bases: 6. The CDR3 runs 15 residues. The CDR3 DNA sequence: TGTGCCAGCAGACGACAGGGCACGAGCAATCAGCCCCAGCATTTT. This encodes CASRRQGTSNQPQHF.

The rearrangement uses TRBV5-1 and TRBJ1-4; D gene unclear. This CDR3 is built from 15 residues. CDR1 and CDR2 (germline): SGHRS, YFSETQ. V was shortened by 4 bases and J by 5 bases, with 15 bases between the two germline ends. CDR3 loop: CASSQRRGVNEKLFF. CDR3 coding DNA: TGCGCCAGCAGCCAACGACGAGGCGTGAATGAAAAACTGTTTTTT.

This clone was seen only once. This rearrangement joins TRBV5-1 to TRBJ2-3, with D unclear. The V end lost 0 bases, the J end lost 4 bases, and 6 bases lay between the germline ends. The germline CDR1 and CDR2 sequences are SGHRS and YFSETQ. CDR3 length: 13 residues. The CDR3 nucleotides read TGCGCCAGCAGCTTGGAATATGCAGATACGCAGTATTTT. Translating gives CASSLEYADTQYF.

This chain links TRBV30 with TRBJ2-7, with 15 bases that match TRBD2. V shed 5 bases and J 7 bases; nucleotides not matched to a gene: 15. Germline V gene sequence: CDR1 GTSNPN, CDR2 SVGIG (reference sequence). The CDR3 has 17 amino acids. Here the CDR3 DNA reads TGTGCCTGGGATGGGGGACTAGCGGGAGGCGGAGTAAGGGAGCAGTACTTC. Its translation is CAWDGGLAGGGVREQYF.

In regard to this clone: The junction does not match germline at one end; this may be a read error. The J gene is TRBJ2-7, the V gene TRBV15; TRBD1 agrees at 9 bases. The CDR3 is 17 residues long. CDR1 is LNHNV, CDR2 YYDKDF, per germline (reference sequence). DNA of the CDR3: TGTGCCACCAGCAGAGATCTTCCGGGACAGGGTTCCTCCGAGCAGTACTTC. Amino acids: CATSRDLPGQGSSEQYF.

The V call is TRBV19, the J call TRBJ2-7; a weak D match, TRBD1 (6 bases). Germline values: CDR1 LNHDA, CDR2 SQIVND (reference sequence). The V end lost 3 bases, the J end lost 5 bases, and 11 bases lay between the germline ends. This CDR3 spans 13 amino acids. The CDR3 is CASSISGENEQYF. The DNA of the CDR3 is TGTGCCAGTAGTATCTCAGGGGAGAACGAGCAGTACTTC.

This chain links TRBV27 with TRBJ2-7, with D perhaps TRBD2 (6 bases). The germline gives CDR1 MNHEY, CDR2 SMNVEV (reference sequence). V was pared by 6 bases and J by 4 bases, with 19 bases between. This CDR3 contains 15 residues. The CDR3 sequence: CASSSEAGLGYEQYF. In nucleotides, the CDR3 is TGTGCCAGCAGCTCAGAGGCGGGGCTAGGTTACGAGCAGTACTTC.

V usage is TRBV30 and J usage is TRBJ2-7, with D unclear. The V gene's germline CDR1 is GTSNPN and CDR2 SVGIG (reference sequence). V lost 5 bases to trimming and J lost 5 bases, with 16 bases between them. The CDR3 has 13 residues. The CDR3 DNA is TGTGCCTGGGGCTCAGCGTACACCCACGAGCAGTACTTC. It codes for CAWGSAYTHEQYF. Full variable domain (outside the CDR3, taken from reference TRBV30 and TRBJ2-7): SQTIHQWPATLVQPVGSPLSLECTVEGTSNPNLYWYRQAAGRGLQLLFYSVGIGQISSEVPQNLSASRPQDRQFILSSKKLLLSDSGFYLCAWGSAYTHEQYFGPGTRLTVT.

CDR3 in amino acids: CASSQAPRDRGYNEQFF. CDR3 DNA sequence: TGCGCCAGCAGCCAGGCGCCCCGGGACAGGGGATACAATGAGCAGTTCTTC. The chain employs TRBV4-1 and TRBJ2-1, with TRBD1 matching over 10 bases. This CDR3 has 17 residues. V trimming: 3 bases; J trimming: 4 bases; junction bases outside the gene matches: 9. CDR1 is MGHRA and CDR2 is YSYEKL in the germline V gene.